This TCR beta chain was profiled in a study of shared clonotypes between healthy human individuals. The wider study: Used for every donor were three CD4 naive, three CD4 memory, two CD8 naive and one CD8 memory plate.

From germline, CDR1 is SGHRS and CDR2 YFSETQ. V dropped 4 bases and J dropped 4; count of bases not matched to a gene: 8. This CDR3 contains 15 residues. Some clones are missing from TCRdb's copy, which holds only in-frame ones; the method was immunoSEQ multiplex PCR. The data hold some 2.1 million clones, with 85% to 95% observed a single time. Sample: naive CD4+ T cells sorted from blood. As for subset: CD45RA+ positively selected. The clonotype comes from a man aged 18 to 29 in good health. The chain links TRBV5-1 to TRBJ1-1, with 9 positions matching TRBD1. The CDR3 loop reads CASSLLGQGPTEAFF. CDR3 coding DNA: TGCGCCAGCAGCCTTCTGGGACAGGGACCCACTGAAGCTTTCTTT.